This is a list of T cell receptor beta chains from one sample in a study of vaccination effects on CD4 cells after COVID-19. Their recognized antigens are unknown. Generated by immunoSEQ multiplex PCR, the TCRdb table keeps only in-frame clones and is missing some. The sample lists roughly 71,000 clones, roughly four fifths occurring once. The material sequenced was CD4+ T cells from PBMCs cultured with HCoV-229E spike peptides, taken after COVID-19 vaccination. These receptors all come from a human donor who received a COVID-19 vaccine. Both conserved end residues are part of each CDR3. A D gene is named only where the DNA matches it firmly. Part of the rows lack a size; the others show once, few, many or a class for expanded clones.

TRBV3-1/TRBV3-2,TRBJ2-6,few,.,TGTGCCAGCAGCCAAGGAATGAGTACTGGGGCCAACGTCCTGACTTTC,CASSQGMSTGANVLTF
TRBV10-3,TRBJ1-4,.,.,TGTGCCATCAGTCTGGGATTTAATGAAAAACTGTTTTTT,CAISLGFNEKLFF
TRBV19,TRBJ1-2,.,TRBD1,TGTGCCAGTAGTATCCCGGACAGGGGGGGCTATGGCTACACCTTC,CASSIPDRGGYGYTF
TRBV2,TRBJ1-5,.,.,TGTGCCAGCAGTGAAGCAAAGGGAGTCGTGGATCAGCCCCAGCATTTT,CASSEAKGVVDQPQHF
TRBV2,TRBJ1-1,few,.,TGTGCCAGCAGTGCGGGCGTCGGGAGCACTGAAGCTTTCTTT,CASSAGVGSTEAFF
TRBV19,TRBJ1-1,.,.,TGTGCCAGTATTAGGGCGACTGAAGCTTTCTTT,CASIRATEAFF
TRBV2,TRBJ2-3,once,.,TGTGCCAGCAATCCAAACAGGGCCCGCACAGATACGCAGTATTTT,CASNPNRARTDTQYF
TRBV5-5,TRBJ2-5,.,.,TGTGCCAGCAGCTGGGGTCCTGGGGGAGAGACCCAGTACTTC,CASSWGPGGETQYF
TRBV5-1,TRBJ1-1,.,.,TGCGCCAGCAGCACCGGACAGCTTGAAGCTTTCTTT,CASSTGQLEAFF
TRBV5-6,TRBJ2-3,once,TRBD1,TGTGCCAGCAGCATGGCTGGACAGGCAAGCACAGATACGCAGTATTTT,CASSMAGQASTDTQYF
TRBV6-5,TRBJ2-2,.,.,TGTGCCAGCAGGGTGAACACCGGGGAGCTGTTTTTT,CASRVNTGELFF
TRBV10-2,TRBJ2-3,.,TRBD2,TGCGCCAGCCTCCCCGCTAGCGGGGTATACACAGATACGCAGTATTTT,CASLPASGVYTDTQYF
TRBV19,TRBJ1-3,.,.,TGTGCCAGTACCCCCGCCCCTGGAAACACCATATATTTT,CASTPAPGNTIYF
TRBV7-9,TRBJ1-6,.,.,TGTGCCAGCAGCTTTGAACAGAATGATAATTCACCCCTCCACTTT,CASSFEQNDNSPLHF
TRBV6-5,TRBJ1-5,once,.,TGTGCCAGCAGGCCCCCAGGGTCCGGTCAGCCCCAGCATTTT,CASRPPGSGQPQHF
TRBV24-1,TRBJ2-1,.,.,TGTGCCACCAGTGACCCGGGACCCAACAATGAGCAGTTCTTC,CATSDPGPNNEQFF
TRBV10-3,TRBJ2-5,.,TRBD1,TGTGCCATCAGTGATCCGACAGGGGCCGGCACCCAGTACTTC,CAISDPTGAGTQYF
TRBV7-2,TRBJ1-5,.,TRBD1,TGTGCCAGCAGCTTAACAGGGGTCAATCAGCCCCAGCATTTT,CASSLTGVNQPQHF
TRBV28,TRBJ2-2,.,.,TGTGCCAGCAGTTTCCTCGGGGAGCTGTTTTTT,CASSFLGELFF
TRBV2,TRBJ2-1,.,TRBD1,TGTGCCAGCAGTGACAGGGGGCTCCCTGGCGATGAGCAGTTCTTC,CASSDRGLPGDEQFF
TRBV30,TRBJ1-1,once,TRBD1,TGTGCCTGGAGTACCGCCCGGAGGGGGCTGATGAACACTGAAGCTTTCTTT,CAWSTARRGLMNTEAFF
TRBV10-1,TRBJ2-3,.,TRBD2,TGCGCCAGCGCTAGCGGGGCGACTAGCACAGATACGCAGTATTTT,CASASGATSTDTQYF
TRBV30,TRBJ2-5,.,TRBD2,TGTGCCTGGATAGAAGGGAGGACTAGCGGGGGGCAGGCCCAGTACTTC,CAWIEGRTSGGQAQYF
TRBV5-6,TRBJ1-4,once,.,TGTGCCAGCAGCTTGGGACCCCAGGGGGAAAAACTGTTTTTT,CASSLGPQGEKLFF
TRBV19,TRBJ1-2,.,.,TGTGCCAGTAGTATAAGGCACCCGACGGCAGGCTACACCTTC,CASSIRHPTAGYTF
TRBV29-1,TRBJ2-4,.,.,TGCAGCGTTGAAGGGGAAATCCTTGGGGCCAAAAACATTCAGTACTTC,CSVEGEILGAKNIQYF
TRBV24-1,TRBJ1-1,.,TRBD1,TGTGCCACTAGGACAGGGAAGAACACTGAAGCTTTCTTT,CATRTGKNTEAFF
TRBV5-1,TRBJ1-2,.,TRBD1,TGCGCCAGCAGCTTGGTGGTGTTACAGGGGTCCTATGGCTACACCTTC,CASSLVVLQGSYGYTF
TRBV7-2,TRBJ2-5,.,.,TGTGCCAGCAGCCAAACGGCGACCCAAGAGACCCAGTACTTC,CASSQTATQETQYF
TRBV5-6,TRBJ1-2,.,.,TGTGCCAGCAGCTTGGAAGGGAACCACTATGGCTACACCTTC,CASSLEGNHYGYTF
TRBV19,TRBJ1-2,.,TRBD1,TGTGCCAGTAGGTTACAGGGGAACTATGGCTACACCTTC,CASRLQGNYGYTF